This T cell receptor (beta chain) was profiled in a study of blood T cell repertoires in COVID-19. The table came from immunoSEQ multiplex PCR; TCRdb's copy has only in-frame clones and leaves some out. The table shows 150,000 to 200,000 clones, with around 79% occurring only once. V was pared by 7 bases and J by 6 bases, with 9 bases between. This CDR3 has 11 amino acids. Germline V gene sequence: CDR1 SGHAT, CDR2 FQNNGV. The V and J genes are TRBV11-2 and TRBJ1-2; unclear D gene. Source material: peripheral blood. This sequence originates from a man aged 60-69 years with active or convalescent COVID-19. CDR3 loop: CASTPLDGYTF. CDR3 bases: TGTGCCAGCACACCATTAGATGGCTACACCTTC.